What follows is one T cell receptor (beta chain) and its context. The sample contains more than one DNA sequence encoding this CDR3. Produced via immunoSEQ multiplex PCR; TCRdb's table is partial and in-frame only. The table lists about 51,000 clones, roughly 93% of them singletons, with 1.5% to 2% in the top ten. Looked up from germline, CDR1 is MNHNS and CDR2 is SASEGT. V was trimmed by 2 bases and J by 5 bases, leaving 6 bases between them. This CDR3 is built from 13 residues. This sample is part of a study of T cell changes during pregnancy in multiple sclerosis. The material sequenced was peripheral blood, taken in the second trimester of pregnancy. V and J are TRBV6-1 and TRBJ2-2, with TRBD1 as a possible D gene (5 bases). The sequence was obtained from a female donor with multiple sclerosis, enrolled in a pregnancy study. The CDR3 DNA reads TGTGCCAGCAGTGAACAGGGTACCGGGGAGCTGTTTTTT. Residues: CASSEQGTGELFF.